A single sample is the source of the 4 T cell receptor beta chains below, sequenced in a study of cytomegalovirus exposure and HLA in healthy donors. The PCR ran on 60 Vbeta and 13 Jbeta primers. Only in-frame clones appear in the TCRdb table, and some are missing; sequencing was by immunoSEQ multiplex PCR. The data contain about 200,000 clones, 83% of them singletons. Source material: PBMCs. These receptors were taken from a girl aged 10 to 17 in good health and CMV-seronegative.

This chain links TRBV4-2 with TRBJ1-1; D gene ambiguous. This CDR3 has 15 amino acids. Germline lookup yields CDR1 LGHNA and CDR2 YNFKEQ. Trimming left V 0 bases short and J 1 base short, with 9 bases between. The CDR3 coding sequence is TGTGCCAGCAGCCAAGATATACAGAGGAACACTGAAGCTTTCTTT. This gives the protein CASSQDIQRNTEAFF.

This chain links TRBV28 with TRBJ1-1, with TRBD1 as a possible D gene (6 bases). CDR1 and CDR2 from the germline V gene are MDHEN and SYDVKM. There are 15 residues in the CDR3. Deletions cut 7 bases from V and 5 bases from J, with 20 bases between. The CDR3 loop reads CASNPPRGGRTEAFF. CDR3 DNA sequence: TGTGCCAGCAACCCCCCGCGGGGGGGGCGGACTGAAGCTTTCTTT.

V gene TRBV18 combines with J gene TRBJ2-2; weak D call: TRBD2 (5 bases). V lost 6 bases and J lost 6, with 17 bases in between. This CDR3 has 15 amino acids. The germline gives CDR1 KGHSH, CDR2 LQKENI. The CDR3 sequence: CASSGGTETPGELFF. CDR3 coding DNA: TGTGCCAGCTCCGGAGGCACAGAGACCCCCGGGGAGCTGTTTTTT.

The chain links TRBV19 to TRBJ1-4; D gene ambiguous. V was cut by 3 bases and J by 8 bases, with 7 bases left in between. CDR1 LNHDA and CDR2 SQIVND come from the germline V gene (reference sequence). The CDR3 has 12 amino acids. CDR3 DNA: TGTGCCAGTAGTATTGCCCGGGAAAAACTGTTTTTT. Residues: CASSIAREKLFF.